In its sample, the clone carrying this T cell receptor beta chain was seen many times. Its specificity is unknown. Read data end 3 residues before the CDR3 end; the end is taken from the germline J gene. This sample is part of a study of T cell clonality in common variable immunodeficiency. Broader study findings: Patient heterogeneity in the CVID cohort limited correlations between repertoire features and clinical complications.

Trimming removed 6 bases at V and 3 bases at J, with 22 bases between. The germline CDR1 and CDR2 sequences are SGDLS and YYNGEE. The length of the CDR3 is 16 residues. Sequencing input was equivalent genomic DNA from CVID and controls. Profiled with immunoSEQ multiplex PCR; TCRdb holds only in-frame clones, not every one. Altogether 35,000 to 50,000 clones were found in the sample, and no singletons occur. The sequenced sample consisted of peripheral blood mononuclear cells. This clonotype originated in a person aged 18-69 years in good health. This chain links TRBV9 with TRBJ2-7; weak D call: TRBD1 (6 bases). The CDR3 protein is CASNLEGTGSFYEQYF. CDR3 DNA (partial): TGTGCCAGCAATTTAGAGGGTACAGGGTCTTTCTACGAG.